The 29 T cell receptor beta chains in this list originate from one sample, sequenced in a study of regulatory T cells in long-lasting Graves disease. CDR3-region Arm-PCR and iRepertoire HTBI primers produced the TCR beta libraries. TCRdb used MiXCR to reprocess the multiplex PCR reads, holding one entry per CDR3 protein. Of 550,000 to 700,000 distinct CDR3 sequences in the sample, approximately 16% were seen once. Time point defined: newly diagnosed GD, antithyroid drugs for less than 3 months. RNA isolated from PBMCs was used to make the TCR library. Separately, the same data were catalogued under a study of T cells in Graves' hyperthyroidism and ophthalmopathy.

Here the sequenced sample was peripheral blood mononuclear cells (PBMCs), taken at new diagnosis, from a patient treated with antithyroid drugs. Every receptor here comes from a man younger than 35 with Graves disease.

The sample holds many counts of this clonotype. The chain couples TRBV2 to TRBJ2-7; maybe TRBD1 (6 bases). The germline gives CDR1 SNHLY, CDR2 FYNNEI. The CDR3 has 14 residues. V shed 3 bases and J shed 3 bases, with 12 bases lying between them. DNA for the CDR3: TGTGCCAGCAGTGATTCAGGGGCCCACTACGAGCAGTACTTC. This sequence encodes CASSDSGAHYEQYF.

This clonotype appeared many times. V usage is TRBV28 and J usage is TRBJ2-7, with D perhaps TRBD1 (5 bases). V lost 6 bases, J lost 2 bases, and 17 bases lay in between. Per the germline V gene, CDR1 is MDHEN and CDR2 is SYDVKM. CDR3 size: 15 residues. CDR3 residues: CASRIDSNGPYEQYF. In DNA, the CDR3 is TGTGCCAGCAGAATAGACAGTAACGGTCCCTACGAGCAGTACTTC. The variable domain in full, with the rest retrieved from reference TRBV28 and TRBJ2-7, is DVKVTQSSRYLVKRTGEKVFLECVQDMDHENMFWYRQDPGLGLRLIYFSYDVKMKEKGDIPEGYSVSREKKERFSLILESASTNQTSMYLCASRIDSNGPYEQYFGPGTRLTVT.

This clonotype came up a few times. The rearrangement uses TRBV12-3 or TRBV12-4 and TRBJ2-2; maybe TRBD2 (6 bases). V was pared by 6 bases and J by 5 bases, with 19 bases between. The CDR3 loop spans 16 amino acids. Written as DNA, the CDR3 is TGTGCCAGCAGGCCCGTCACTTCACGGGAGACCGGGGAGCTGTTTTTT. This encodes CASRPVTSRETGELFF.

This clonotype came up many times. The J gene is TRBJ1-2, the V gene TRBV6-1; no reliable D call. The CDR3 extends over 14 amino acids. CDR1 is MNHNS and CDR2 is SASEGT in the germline V gene. The V end was cut by 7 bases, the J end by 4 bases, with 16 bases between. The CDR3 bases are TGTGCCAGCAAACCTTTGGGAGGAGTCTATGGCTACACCTTC. This codes for CASKPLGGVYGYTF.

This clonotype turned up a few times. The J gene is TRBJ2-1, the V gene TRBV20-1, with a weak D call TRBD1 (6 bases). Gene TRBJ1-2 matches the end of the DNA better, so the J call may be wrong. Germline V gene sequence: CDR1 DFQATT, CDR2 SNEGSKA (reference sequence). This CDR3 has 13 residues. In nucleotides, the CDR3 is TGCAGTTCCCAGGCAGGGGCCCTGTATGGCTACACCTTC. Its translation is CSSQAGALYGYTF.

The chain joins TRBV7-2 to TRBJ2-1; possible D gene TRBD1, 5 bases. Germline CDR1 and CDR2: SGHTA and FQGNSA. V lost 7 bases and J 8 bases, leaving 24 bases between the germline ends. The CDR3 runs to 16 residues. The CDR3 spells CASTRLLAREDYEQFF. CDR3 in DNA: TGTGCCAGCACCCGACTTCTTGCCAGGGAAGATTATGAGCAGTTCTTC.

As regards this clonotype: Because the CDR3 is missing its conserved closing phenylalanine or tryptophan, this is likely a read error. The rearrangement joins TRBV9 to TRBJ2-1; D is unresolved. Germline CDR1 reads SGDLS; CDR2 reads YYNGEE. V was cut by 0 bases and J by 5 bases, with 12 bases left in between. The CDR3 covers 15 residues. In nucleotides, the CDR3 is TGTGCCAGCAGCGTAGGGGCCGGGTTCCACAATGAGCAGTTCCTC. It codes for CASSVGAGFHNEQFL.

The chain combines TRBV5-1 with TRBJ2-7, with D possibly matching TRBD1 (6 bases). In germline, CDR1 is SGHRS, CDR2 YFSETQ. V was cut by 4 bases and J by 1 base, with 12 bases left in between. The CDR3 loop spans 14 amino acids. The CDR3 loop is CASSIRDKSYEQYF. CDR3 nucleotides: TGCGCCAGCAGCATCCGGGACAAGTCCTACGAGCAGTACTTC.

This clonotype was observed a few times. V and J are TRBV20-1 and TRBJ1-1; maybe TRBD1 (6 bases). V lost 0 bases to trimming and J lost 8 bases, with 19 bases between them. Germline lookup yields CDR1 DFQATT and CDR2 SNEGSKA (reference sequence). The CDR3 totals 15 residues. The CDR3 here is CSARDSGGADLEAFF. CDR3 DNA: TGCAGTGCTAGAGATTCGGGGGGCGCTGATTTAGAAGCTTTCTTT.

This clonotype was seen repeatedly, ten times or more. The rearrangement joins TRBV2 to TRBJ1-1, with 9 bases aligning to TRBD1. Germline V CDR1 and CDR2: SNHLY, FYNNEI. After removal of 4 bases from V and 6 bases from J, the junction contained 9 bases not matched to a gene. CDR3 length equals 15 residues. In nucleotides, the CDR3 is TGTGCCAGCAGTGTGATACAGGGGGCGAGGGCTGAAGCTTTCTTT. Translated: CASSVIQGARAEAFF.

This clonotype was observed at least ten times. The gene calls are TRBV7-2 and TRBJ1-5; D is unresolved. The CDR3 has 12 amino acids. Trimming took 5 bases from V and 6 from J, leaving 8 bases between them. Germline CDR1 is SGHTA and CDR2 is FQGNSA. The CDR3 protein is CASSGMGQPQHF. The DNA for the CDR3 is TGTGCCAGCAGCGGAATGGGTCAGCCCCAGCATTTT. The variable domain in full, with the rest retrieved from reference TRBV7-2 and TRBJ1-5, is GAGVSQSPSNKVTEKGKDVELRCDPISGHTALYWYRQSLGQGLEFLIYFQGNSAPDKSGLPSDRFSAERTGGSVSTLTIQRTQQEDSAVYLCASSGMGQPQHFGDGTRLSIL.

The V and J genes are TRBV20-1 and TRBJ1-2; the D gene is possibly TRBD1 (6 bases). Trimming removed 4 bases from V and 0 bases from J, with 15 bases in between. The germline gives CDR1 DFQATT, CDR2 SNEGSKA (reference sequence). The CDR3 is 15 amino acids. CDR3 loop: CSAKGGTLANYGYTF. In DNA form, the CDR3 reads TGCAGTGCTAAGGGAGGGACATTAGCTAACTATGGCTACACCTTC.

This clonotype was counted at least ten times. V and J are TRBV28 and TRBJ2-1, with TRBD1 matching 7 bases. J gave up 5 bases and V 5 bases, and 15 bases lay outside the gene matches. CDR1 is MDHEN and CDR2 is SYDVKM in the germline V gene. The CDR3 consists of 17 residues. CDR3 in amino acids: CASSHDQAGGANNEQFF. The CDR3 DNA is TGTGCCAGCAGTCACGACCAGGCAGGGGGAGCAAACAATGAGCAGTTCTTC.

J is TRBJ2-1 and V is TRBV7-9; 7 nucleotides line up with TRBD2. The CDR3 spans 17 residues. After removal of 5 bases from V and 4 bases from J, the junction contained 14 bases not matched to a gene. Per the germline V gene, CDR1 is SEHNR and CDR2 is FQNEAQ (reference sequence). The DNA of the CDR3 is TGTGCCAGCAGCCGGGCGGGTGGCGCGGGACTATACAATGAGCAGTTCTTC. The encoded protein is CASSRAGGAGLYNEQFF.

This clonotype was seen at least ten times. V usage is TRBV20-1 and J usage is TRBJ2-7, with unresolved D. Germline values: CDR1 DFQATT, CDR2 SNEGSKA (reference sequence). Trimming pared 6 bases from V and 3 bases from J, leaving 9 bases between. This CDR3 has 11 residues. As DNA, the CDR3 is TGCAGTGCCCCGGACGACTACGAGCAGTACTTC. Its protein product is CSAPDDYEQYF.

In its sample, this clonotype was seen a few times. The CDR3 nucleotides are TGCAGTGCAACTCCACAGGGGGCAACGGATACGCAGTATTTT. This translates into CSATPQGATDTQYF. J is TRBJ2-3 and V is TRBV20-1; 9 nucleotides agree with TRBD1. The CDR3 is made up of 14 amino acids. Germline assignment: CDR1 DFQATT and CDR2 SNEGSKA (reference sequence). Germline trimming cut 6 bases from V and 6 bases from J; bases unmatched to any gene: 10.

The rearrangement links TRBV19 to TRBJ2-2, with D possibly matching TRBD1 (5 bases). Trimming took 1 base from V and 6 from J, leaving 6 bases between them. CDR3 size: 13 residues. Germline CDR1 and CDR2: LNHDA and SQIVND (reference sequence). The CDR3 DNA sequence: TGTGCCAGTAGTATAGTAGGGGCCGGGGAGCTGTTTTTT. It encodes CASSIVGAGELFF.

The V call is TRBV20-1, the J call TRBJ2-1, with a weak D call TRBD2 (6 bases). Trimming shortened V by 4 bases and J by 1 base, and 8 bases separated the two germline ends. The V gene's germline CDR1 is DFQATT and CDR2 SNEGSKA (reference sequence). The CDR3 sequence is 13 residues long. The CDR3 DNA reads as TGCAGTGCTAATAGCGGATCCTACAATGAGCAGTTCTTC. Protein product: CSANSGSYNEQFF.

The chain has TRBV20-1 and TRBJ2-4; 9 positions agree with TRBD1. This CDR3 is 13 amino acids long. V dropped 6 bases and J dropped 5; count of bases not matched to a gene: 5. Germline values: CDR1 DFQATT, CDR2 SNEGSKA (reference sequence). Here the CDR3 reads CSAHRTGENIQYF. In DNA, the CDR3 is TGCAGTGCCCACAGGACAGGGGAAAACATTCAGTACTTC.

This clonotype was counted at least ten times. This CDR3 reads CASSLGRGGEKLFF. As DNA, the CDR3 is TGCGCCAGCAGCTTAGGCAGGGGAGGTGAAAAACTGTTTTTT. The J gene is TRBJ1-4, the V gene TRBV5-1, with D perhaps TRBD1 (6 bases). V was trimmed by 2 bases and J by 7 bases, leaving 12 bases between them. The germline V gene encodes CDR1 SGHRS and CDR2 YFSETQ. The CDR3 covers 14 residues.

This clonotype was recorded many times. This chain uses TRBV29-1 with TRBJ2-7; 8 nucleotides line up with TRBD1. CDR3 size: 14 residues. J gave up 2 bases and V 0 bases, and 3 bases lay outside the gene matches. Per the germline V gene, CDR1 is SQVTM and CDR2 is ANQGSEA. The CDR3 nucleotides are TGCAGCGTTGAAGACGACAGGGGCACCTACGAGCAGTACTTC. Encoded protein: CSVEDDRGTYEQYF.

This clonotype has a count of ten or more. The chain is built from TRBV20-1 and TRBJ2-7, with D possibly being TRBD2 (5 bases). Trimming left V 3 bases short and J 4 bases short, with 16 bases between. This CDR3 contains 14 residues. The germline V gene encodes CDR1 DFQATT and CDR2 SNEGSKA (reference sequence). CDR3: CSASLGLRVYEQYF. The CDR3 DNA is TGCAGTGCTAGCCTCGGACTGAGAGTATACGAGCAGTACTTC.

This clonotype has just a few counts. The chain links TRBV27 to TRBJ2-7, with D possibly being TRBD1 (6 bases). Trimming left V 2 bases short and J 1 base short, with 18 bases between. The CDR3 sequence is 17 residues long. Germline lookup yields CDR1 MNHEY and CDR2 SMNVEV (reference sequence). In DNA form, the CDR3 reads TGTGCCAGCAGTTTAGGCTTTGGGGGCGCGGGTTCCTACGAGCAGTACTTC. Translating gives CASSLGFGGAGSYEQYF.

The V gene is TRBV30, the J gene TRBJ1-6; 7 bases match TRBD1. CDR1 GTSNPN and CDR2 SVGIG come from the germline V gene (reference sequence). The V segment lost 5 bases and the J segment 15 bases; nucleotides outside the gene matches: 10. The CDR3 length is 12 residues. The CDR3 sequence is CAWGDSPFDLHF. For the CDR3, the DNA is TGTGCCTGGGGGGACAGCCCATTCGACCTCCACTTT.

This rearrangement joins TRBV11-2 to TRBJ2-3; TRBD2 aligns across 12 bases. The V gene's germline CDR1 is SGHAT and CDR2 FQNNGV. CDR3 length: 20 amino acids. Trimming cost V 0 bases and J 1 base; bases outside gene matches: 11. CDR3 loop: CASSLDRLAGVIGRTDTQYF. The CDR3 coding sequence is TGTGCCAGCAGCTTAGATCGACTAGCGGGAGTTATCGGGCGCACAGATACGCAGTATTTT.

This sequence joins TRBV5-1 and TRBJ1-5; D is unclear. V lost 4 bases and J lost 4, with 18 bases in between. Germline values: CDR1 SGHRS, CDR2 YFSETQ. This CDR3 spans 16 amino acids. The CDR3 nucleotides read TGCGCCAGCAGCCCTGGTGTAGGGTCAGAAAATCAGCCCCAGCATTTT. Its protein is CASSPGVGSENQPQHF.

This clonotype was recorded a few times. In DNA form, the CDR3 reads TGCAGTGCTAGAGAGGGGAGGTCAACCTACGAGCAGTACTTC. It is translated as CSAREGRSTYEQYF. V usage is TRBV20-1 and J usage is TRBJ2-7, with D possibly being TRBD2 (6 bases). Germline V CDR1 and CDR2: DFQATT, SNEGSKA (reference sequence). The CDR3 runs to 14 residues. Trimming left V 0 bases short and J 2 bases short, with 11 bases between.

This clonotype has more than one count but fewer than ten. V gene TRBV19 combines with J gene TRBJ1-2, with 7 bases aligning to TRBD1. J lost 4 bases, V lost 7 bases, and 12 bases had no gene match. Per the germline V gene, CDR1 is LNHDA and CDR2 is SQIVND (reference sequence). The CDR3 covers 15 residues. The CDR3 coding sequence is TGTGCCAGTACTCCGACAGGGCTCAGTGGCTATGGCTACACCTTC. Amino acids: CASTPTGLSGYGYTF. The full variable domain, completed using reference TRBV19 and TRBJ1-2, is DGGITQSPKYLFRKEGQNVTLSCEQNLNHDAMYWYRQDPGQGLRLIYYSQIVNDFQKGDIAEGYSVSREKKESFPLTVTSAQKNPTAFYLCASTPTGLSGYGYTFGSGTRLTVV.

The V gene is TRBV19, the J gene TRBJ1-6; TRBD1 matches 7 bases. This CDR3 comprises 14 residues. The V gene's germline CDR1 is LNHDA and CDR2 SQIVND (reference sequence). V shed 4 bases and J 10 bases; nucleotides not matched to a gene: 7. The CDR3 loop reads CASSTGQKVSPLHF. The CDR3 nucleotides are TGTGCCAGTAGTACGGGACAGAAGGTGTCACCCCTCCACTTT.